A single sample gave rise to the 20 T cell receptor beta chains below, sequenced in a study of T cell responses to AZD1222 COVID-19 vaccine. Sequencing used immunoSEQ multiplex PCR; TCRdb keeps in-frame clones, though not all of them. The sample includes about 120,000 clones, around 85% seen only once; the top ten take approximately 8.5%. Material: peripheral blood, obtained on day 0 of AZD1222 vaccination. Source of these receptors: an adult in good health.

The chain combines TRBV7-9 with TRBJ2-7; D tentatively fits TRBD1 or TRBD2 (5 bases each). CDR3 length equals 16 residues. The V gene's germline CDR1 is SEHNR and CDR2 FQNEAQ (reference sequence). Trimming took off 8 bases at V and 0 bases at J, with 20 bases between the two ends. The chain's CDR3 is CASFSGWDGGSYEQYF. In DNA, the CDR3 is TGTGCCAGCTTCTCTGGATGGGATGGGGGCTCCTACGAGCAGTACTTC. Full variable domain (remainder filled in from reference TRBV7-9 and TRBJ2-7): DTGVSQNPRHKITKRGQNVTFRCDPISEHNRLYWYRQTLGQGPEFLTYFQNEAQLEKSRLLSDRFSAERPKGSFSTLEIQRTEQGDSAMYLCASFSGWDGGSYEQYFGPGTRLTVT.

This clone was found once. The chain carries TRBV19 and TRBJ2-2; 10 nucleotides agree with TRBD2. This CDR3 contains 16 residues. Germline V gene lookup returns CDR1 LNHDA and CDR2 SQIVND (reference sequence). Unmatched junction bases numbered 9, after V lost 3 bases and J lost 8 bases. The CDR3 loop reads CASSIGLADHRGELFF. Here the CDR3 DNA reads TGTGCCAGTAGTATCGGACTAGCGGACCACAGAGGGGAGCTGTTTTTT.

Concerning this clone itself: Within the sample, other DNA sequences also encode this same CDR3. CDR3 sequence: CASSLGEKLFF. The CDR3 DNA reads as TGTGCCAGCAGTTTGGGTGAAAAACTGTTTTTT. The chain couples TRBV12-3 or TRBV12-4 to TRBJ1-4; no reliable D call. Trimming left V 3 bases short and J 7 bases short, with 3 bases between. The CDR3 loop spans 11 amino acids.

The chain combines TRBV6-5 with TRBJ1-1; no definite D call. Germline-derived CDR1 and CDR2 are MNHEY and SVGAGI. V lost 2 bases and J 3 bases, leaving 10 bases between the germline ends. The CDR3 extends over 14 amino acids. CDR3 region: CASSYPSLDTEAFF. The CDR3 nucleotides read TGTGCCAGCAGTTACCCTTCGTTGGACACTGAAGCTTTCTTT.

The chain is built from TRBV2 and TRBJ2-7, with TRBD1 identical over 11 bases. The CDR3 is made up of 18 amino acids. Germline V CDR1 and CDR2: SNHLY, FYNNEI. Trimming cost V 6 bases and J 0 bases; bases outside gene matches: 13. The CDR3 bases are TGTGCCAGCAGGAATGGACAGGGGGCGCACGAAAGCTCCTACGAGCAGTACTTC. It is translated as CASRNGQGAHESSYEQYF.

This clone was seen a single time. The genes are TRBV3-1 (or the pseudogene TRBV3-2) and TRBJ2-7; no definite D call. This CDR3 is 16 amino acids long. V gave up 0 bases and J gave up 0 bases, with 12 bases separating them. The V gene's germline CDR1 is LGHDT and CDR2 YNNKEL (reference sequence). The CDR3 protein is CASSQEGIWSSYEQYF. CDR3 bases: TGTGCCAGCAGCCAAGAGGGCATTTGGAGCTCCTACGAGCAGTACTTC.

The gene calls are TRBV6-2 or TRBV6-3 and TRBJ1-2; D call uncertain. The CDR3 loop spans 12 amino acids. The V end lost 6 bases, the J end lost 4 bases, and 9 bases lay between the germline ends. Germline V CDR1 and CDR2: MNHEY, SVGEGT. CDR3 loop: CASSPIGYGYTF. The CDR3 DNA reads TGTGCCAGCAGCCCTATCGGCTATGGCTACACCTTC.

The chain recombines TRBV4-3 with TRBJ2-7, with D perhaps assigned TRBD1 or TRBD2 (5 bases each). The CDR3 runs 17 residues. CDR1 and CDR2 from the germline V gene are LGHNA and YSLEER. V gave up 1 base and J gave up 2 bases, with 18 bases separating them. The CDR3 spells CASSQVSWGRPPYEQYF. CDR3 DNA sequence: TGCGCCAGCAGCCAAGTGAGTTGGGGGAGACCACCCTACGAGCAGTACTTC.

This clone was observed a single time. The chain employs TRBV7-8 and TRBJ2-5; D not certain. Trimming cost V 5 bases and J 1 base, with 11 bases left between them. The CDR3 extends over 14 amino acids. Per the germline V gene, CDR1 is SGHVS and CDR2 is FQNEAQ. The CDR3 DNA sequence: TGTGCCAGCAGCCCTAACACGATCCAAGAGACCCAGTACTTC. As protein: CASSPNTIQETQYF. Drawing the rest from reference TRBV7-8 and TRBJ2-5, the complete variable domain is GAGVSQSPRYKVAKRGQDVALRCDPISGHVSLFWYQQALGQGPEFLTYFQNEAQLDKSGLPSDRFFAERPEGSVSTLKIQRTQQEDSAVYLCASSPNTIQETQYFGPGTRLLVL.

This clone was seen once. The chain recombines TRBV11-3 with TRBJ2-4; D is unresolved. CDR1 SGHNT and CDR2 YENEEA come from the germline V gene. Trimming shortened V by 1 base and J by 5 bases, and 9 bases separated the two germline ends. CDR3 length: 14 residues. The CDR3 nucleotides are TGTGCCAGCAGCTTAGTGCACGGACAAAACATTCAGTACTTC. As protein: CASSLVHGQNIQYF.

The chain carries TRBV5-1 and TRBJ1-1, with unresolved D. Germline V gene data show CDR1 as SGHRS and CDR2 as YFSETQ. This CDR3 is 14 amino acids long. Trimming shortened V by 0 bases and J by 4 bases, and 10 bases separated the two germline ends. CDR3 loop: CASSLEQRGTEAFF. CDR3 DNA: TGCGCCAGCAGCTTGGAGCAACGGGGCACTGAAGCTTTCTTT.

The sample holds one count of this clone. The V and J genes are TRBV7-3 and TRBJ2-2; possibly TRBD1 or TRBD2 for D (5 bases each). This CDR3 region has 15 residues. Germline-derived CDR1 and CDR2 are SGHTA and FQGTGA. V was clipped by 2 bases and J by 1 base, with 8 bases between them. CDR3 nucleotide sequence: TGTGCCAGCAGCTTATTGGGGGTGAACACCGGGGAGCTGTTTTTT. Protein: CASSLLGVNTGELFF.

This clone was observed a few times. This sequence joins TRBV7-9 and TRBJ2-7; D remains unclear. CDR1 and CDR2 (germline): SEHNR, FQNEAQ (reference sequence). This CDR3 contains 13 residues. Trimming stripped 3 bases from V and 6 bases from J, with 12 bases between. The CDR3 spells CASSLSGSSEQYF. Here the CDR3 DNA reads TGTGCCAGCAGCTTGTCAGGTTCGTCCGAGCAGTACTTC.

The chain employs TRBV7-2 and TRBJ1-1; 7 bases fit TRBD1. This CDR3 contains 15 residues. Germline assignment: CDR1 SGHTA and CDR2 FQGNSA. The V and J ends lost 2 bases and 4 bases, in that order; junction bases with no gene match: 7. CDR3 sequence: CASSLQGGAVTEAFF. CDR3 nucleotide sequence: TGTGCCAGCAGCTTACAGGGGGGGGCTGTCACTGAAGCTTTCTTT. The entire variable domain, with the rest obtained from reference TRBV7-2 and TRBJ1-1, is as follows: GAGVSQSPSNKVTEKGKDVELRCDPISGHTALYWYRQSLGQGLEFLIYFQGNSAPDKSGLPSDRFSAERTGGSVSTLTIQRTQQEDSAVYLCASSLQGGAVTEAFFGQGTRLTVV.

V usage is TRBV27 and J usage is TRBJ2-1; perhaps TRBD1 as D (7 bases). The CDR3 extends over 18 amino acids. Germline V gives CDR1 MNHEY, CDR2 SMNVEV (reference sequence). V lost 5 bases and J 4 bases, leaving 24 bases between the germline ends. The CDR3, as DNA: TGTGCCAGCAGTACATGGGAGGTCCGGGACAGCCGTTACAATGAGCAGTTCTTC. This sequence encodes CASSTWEVRDSRYNEQFF.

This clone was detected once. The genes are TRBV5-8 and TRBJ1-3, with D perhaps TRBD1 (5 bases). Germline V gene sequence: CDR1 SGHTS, CDR2 YDEGEE. The CDR3 sequence is 16 residues long. The ends were cut back, 0 bases at V and 1 base at J, with 11 bases in the middle. For the CDR3, the DNA is TGTGCCAGCAGCTTGGCCAACAGGAGGTCTGGAAACACCATATATTTT. Its translation is CASSLANRRSGNTIYF.

The chain joins TRBV19 to TRBJ2-1; no definite D call. The CDR3 is 16 residues long. V gave up 1 base and J gave up 4 bases, with 14 bases separating them. In germline, CDR1 is LNHDA, CDR2 SQIVND (reference sequence). The CDR3 bases are TGTGCCAGTAGTATAGGGAGACCTATATCATACAATGAGCAGTTCTTC. Protein sequence: CASSIGRPISYNEQFF.

The gene calls are TRBV30 and TRBJ1-5; tentative D call: TRBD1 (6 bases). The length of the CDR3 is 16 residues. CDR1 GTSNPN and CDR2 SVGIG come from the germline V gene (reference sequence). V lost 8 bases to trimming and J lost 0 bases, with 20 bases between them. CDR3 nucleotide sequence: TGTGCCCCTTTCTTTGACAGGTCCGATAGCAATCAGCCCCAGCATTTT. As protein: CAPFFDRSDSNQPQHF.

The CDR3 DNA is TGTGCCAGCGGACGGGGGACACGGATCGGGGAGTCCTATAATTCACCCCTCCACTTT. It translates to CASGRGTRIGESYNSPLHF. The chain combines TRBV7-2 with TRBJ1-6; TRBD1 is a possible D gene (6 bases). Germline V gene lookup returns CDR1 SGHTA and CDR2 FQGNSA. The CDR3 is 19 amino acids. The germline V and J ends were trimmed by 8 bases and 1 base, with 24 bases remaining between them.

This sequence joins TRBV6-2 or TRBV6-3 and TRBJ1-5; D unclear. Deletions cut 0 bases from V and 1 base from J, with 7 bases between. The CDR3 runs 15 residues. Germline values: CDR1 MNHEY, CDR2 SVGEGT. CDR3 bases: TGTGCCAGCAGTTACTCGGGGAGGAGCAATCAGCCCCAGCATTTT. Encoded protein: CASSYSGRSNQPQHF.